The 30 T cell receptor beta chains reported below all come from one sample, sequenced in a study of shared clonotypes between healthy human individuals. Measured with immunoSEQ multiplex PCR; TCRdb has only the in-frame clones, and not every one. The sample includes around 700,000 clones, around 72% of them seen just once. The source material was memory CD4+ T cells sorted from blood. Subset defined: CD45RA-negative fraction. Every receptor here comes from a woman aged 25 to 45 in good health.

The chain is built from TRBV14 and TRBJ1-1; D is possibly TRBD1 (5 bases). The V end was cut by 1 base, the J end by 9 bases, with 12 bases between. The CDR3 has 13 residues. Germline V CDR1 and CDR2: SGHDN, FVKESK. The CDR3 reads CASSQVGTDKAFF. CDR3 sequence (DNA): TGTGCCAGCAGCCAAGTCGGGACCGATAAAGCTTTCTTT.

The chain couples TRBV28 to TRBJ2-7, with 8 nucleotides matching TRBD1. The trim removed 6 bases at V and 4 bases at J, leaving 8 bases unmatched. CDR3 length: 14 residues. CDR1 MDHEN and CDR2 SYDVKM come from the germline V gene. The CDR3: CASSLRQGLYEQYF. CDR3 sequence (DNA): TGTGCCAGCAGCCTCAGACAGGGGTTATACGAGCAGTACTTC.

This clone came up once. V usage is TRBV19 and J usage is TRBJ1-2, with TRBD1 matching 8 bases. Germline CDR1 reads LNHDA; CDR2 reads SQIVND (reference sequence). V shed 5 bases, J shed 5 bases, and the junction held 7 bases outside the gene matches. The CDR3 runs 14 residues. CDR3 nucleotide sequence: TGTGCCAGTAGTCGAGGACAGGGATCGTATGGCTACACCTTC. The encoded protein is CASSRGQGSYGYTF. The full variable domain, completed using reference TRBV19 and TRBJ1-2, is DGGITQSPKYLFRKEGQNVTLSCEQNLNHDAMYWYRQDPGQGLRLIYYSQIVNDFQKGDIAEGYSVSREKKESFPLTVTSAQKNPTAFYLCASSRGQGSYGYTFGSGTRLTVV.

CDR3 sequence: CASSLVPGIGAAGELFF. The CDR3 DNA sequence: TGCGCCAGCAGCTTGGTTCCGGGGATTGGAGCTGCCGGGGAGCTGTTTTTT. This rearrangement joins TRBV5-1 to TRBJ2-2; TRBD2 is a possible D gene (5 bases). Looked up from germline, CDR1 is SGHRS and CDR2 is YFSETQ. Deletions cut 0 bases from V and 6 bases from J, with 18 bases between. The CDR3 extends over 17 amino acids.

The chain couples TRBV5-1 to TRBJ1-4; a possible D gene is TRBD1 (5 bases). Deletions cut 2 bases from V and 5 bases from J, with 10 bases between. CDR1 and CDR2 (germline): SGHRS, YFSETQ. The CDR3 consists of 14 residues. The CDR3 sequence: CASSFFGANEKLFF. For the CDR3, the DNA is TGCGCCAGCAGCTTTTTCGGGGCGAATGAAAAACTGTTTTTT. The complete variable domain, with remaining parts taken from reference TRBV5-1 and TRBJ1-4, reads KAGVTQTPRYLIKTRGQQVTLSCSPISGHRSVSWYQQTPGQGLQFLFEYFSETQRNKGNFPGRFSGRQFSNSRSEMNVSTLELGDSALYLCASSFFGANEKLFFGSGTQLSVL.

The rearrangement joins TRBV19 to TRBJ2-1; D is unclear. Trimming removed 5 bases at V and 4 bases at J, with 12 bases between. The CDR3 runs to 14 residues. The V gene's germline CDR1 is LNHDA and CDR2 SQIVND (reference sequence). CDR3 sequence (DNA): TGTGCCAGTAGTCCTAGGACGGTGTACAATGAGCAGTTCTTC. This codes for CASSPRTVYNEQFF.

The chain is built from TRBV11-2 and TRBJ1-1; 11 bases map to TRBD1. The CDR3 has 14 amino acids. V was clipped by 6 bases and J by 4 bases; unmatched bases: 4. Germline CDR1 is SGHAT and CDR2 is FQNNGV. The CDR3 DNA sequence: TGTGCCAGCAGGGACAGGGGGCGTCTCACTGAAGCTTTCTTT. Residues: CASRDRGRLTEAFF.

CDR3 amino acids: CSARRTGGHTEAFF. The CDR3 DNA is TGCAGCGCTCGCAGGACAGGGGGGCACACTGAAGCTTTCTTT. The chain couples TRBV29-1 to TRBJ1-1; 10 positions agree with TRBD1. This CDR3 region has 14 residues. V shed 7 bases and J 3 bases; nucleotides not matched to a gene: 8. Germline CDR1 and CDR2: SQVTM and ANQGSEA.

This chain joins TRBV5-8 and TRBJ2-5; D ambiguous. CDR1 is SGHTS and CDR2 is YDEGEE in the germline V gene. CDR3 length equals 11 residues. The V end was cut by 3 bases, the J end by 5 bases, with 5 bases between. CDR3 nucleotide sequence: TGTGCCAGCAGCTCATGGGAGACCCAGTACTTC. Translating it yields CASSSWETQYF.

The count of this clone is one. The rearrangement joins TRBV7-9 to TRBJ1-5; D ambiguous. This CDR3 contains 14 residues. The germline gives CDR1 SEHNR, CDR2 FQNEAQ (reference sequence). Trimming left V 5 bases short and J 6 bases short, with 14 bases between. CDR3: CASSPGGMGQPQHF. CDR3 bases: TGTGCCAGCAGCCCCGGCGGCATGGGTCAGCCCCAGCATTTT.

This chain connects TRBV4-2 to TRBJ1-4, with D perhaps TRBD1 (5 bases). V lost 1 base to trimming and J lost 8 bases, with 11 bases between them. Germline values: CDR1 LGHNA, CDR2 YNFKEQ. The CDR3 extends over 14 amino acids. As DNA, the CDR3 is TGTGCCAGCAGCCAAGGCGGGGCAGGAGAAAAACTGTTTTTT. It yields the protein CASSQGGAGEKLFF.

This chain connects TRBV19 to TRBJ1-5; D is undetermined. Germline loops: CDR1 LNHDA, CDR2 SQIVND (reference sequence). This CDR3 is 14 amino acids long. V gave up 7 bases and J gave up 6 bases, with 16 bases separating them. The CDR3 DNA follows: TGTGCCAGTAACCCGGACGGACGAGGTCAGCCCCAGCATTTT. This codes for CASNPDGRGQPQHF.

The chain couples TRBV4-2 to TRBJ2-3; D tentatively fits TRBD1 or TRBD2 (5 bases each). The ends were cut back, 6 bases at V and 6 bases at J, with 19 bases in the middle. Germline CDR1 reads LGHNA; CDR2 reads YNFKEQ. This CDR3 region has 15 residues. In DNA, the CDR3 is TGTGCCAGCAGTCCATCGGGGCCCGACCGTGATACGCAGTATTTT. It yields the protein CASSPSGPDRDTQYF.

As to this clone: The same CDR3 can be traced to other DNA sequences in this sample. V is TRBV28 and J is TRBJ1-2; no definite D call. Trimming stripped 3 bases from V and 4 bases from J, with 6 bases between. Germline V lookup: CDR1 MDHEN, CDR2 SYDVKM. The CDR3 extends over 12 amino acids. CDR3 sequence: CASSFGSYGYTF. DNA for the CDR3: TGTGCCAGCAGTTTTGGGAGCTATGGCTACACCTTC.

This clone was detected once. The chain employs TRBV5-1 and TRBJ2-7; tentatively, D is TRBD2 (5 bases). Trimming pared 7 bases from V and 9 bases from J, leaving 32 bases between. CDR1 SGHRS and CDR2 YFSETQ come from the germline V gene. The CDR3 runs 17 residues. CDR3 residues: CASGYLLWSSWRLGQYF. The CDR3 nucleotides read TGCGCCAGCGGGTATCTACTCTGGTCCTCATGGAGGTTAGGGCAGTACTTC.

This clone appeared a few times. The CDR3 DNA follows: TGTGCCAGCAGTCTACACAGGGTTTATTCCTACGAGCAGTACTTC. Translated, it gives CASSLHRVYSYEQYF. The chain couples TRBV28 to TRBJ2-7; tentatively, D is TRBD1 (6 bases). The CDR3 covers 15 residues. The V gene lost 5 bases and the J gene lost 1 base, with 15 bases spanning the gap. Per the germline V gene, CDR1 is MDHEN and CDR2 is SYDVKM.

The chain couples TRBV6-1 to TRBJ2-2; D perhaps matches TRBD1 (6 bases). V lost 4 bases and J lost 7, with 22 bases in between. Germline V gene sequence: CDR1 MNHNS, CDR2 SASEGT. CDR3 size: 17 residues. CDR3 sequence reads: CASSVKQGGGRGGELFF. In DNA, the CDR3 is TGTGCCAGCAGTGTAAAACAGGGCGGAGGTAGGGGCGGGGAGCTGTTTTTT.

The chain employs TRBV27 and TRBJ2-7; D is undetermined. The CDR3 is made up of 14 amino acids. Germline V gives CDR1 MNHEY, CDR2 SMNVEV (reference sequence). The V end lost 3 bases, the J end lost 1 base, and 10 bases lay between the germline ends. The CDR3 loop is CASSLVASSYEQYF. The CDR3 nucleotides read TGTGCCAGCAGTTTGGTTGCATCTTCCTACGAGCAGTACTTC.

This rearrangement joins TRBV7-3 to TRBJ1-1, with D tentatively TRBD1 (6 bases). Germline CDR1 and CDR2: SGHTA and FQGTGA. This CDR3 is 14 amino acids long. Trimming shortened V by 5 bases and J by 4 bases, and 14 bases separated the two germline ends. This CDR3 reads CASSAREQGTEAFF. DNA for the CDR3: TGTGCCAGCAGCGCCCGGGAACAGGGCACTGAAGCTTTCTTT.

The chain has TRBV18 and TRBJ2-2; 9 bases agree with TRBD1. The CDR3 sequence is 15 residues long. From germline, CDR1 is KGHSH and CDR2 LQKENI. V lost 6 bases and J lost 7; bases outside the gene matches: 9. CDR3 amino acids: CASSSGTGTLGELFF. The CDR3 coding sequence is TGTGCCAGCTCGTCCGGGACAGGGACGCTCGGGGAGCTGTTTTTT.

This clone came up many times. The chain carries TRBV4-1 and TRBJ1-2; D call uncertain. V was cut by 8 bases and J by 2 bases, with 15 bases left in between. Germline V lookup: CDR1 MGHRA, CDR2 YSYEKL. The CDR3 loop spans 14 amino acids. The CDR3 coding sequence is TGCGCCAGCGCAACCCAGGCACAGAACTATGGCTACACCTTC. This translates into CASATQAQNYGYTF.

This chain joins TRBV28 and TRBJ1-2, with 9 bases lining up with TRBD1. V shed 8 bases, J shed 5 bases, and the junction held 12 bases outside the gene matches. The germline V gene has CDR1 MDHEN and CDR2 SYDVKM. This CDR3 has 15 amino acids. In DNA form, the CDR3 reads TGTGCCAGCCGGGACAGGGTATCGCCTGGGTATGGCTACACCTTC. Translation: CASRDRVSPGYGYTF.

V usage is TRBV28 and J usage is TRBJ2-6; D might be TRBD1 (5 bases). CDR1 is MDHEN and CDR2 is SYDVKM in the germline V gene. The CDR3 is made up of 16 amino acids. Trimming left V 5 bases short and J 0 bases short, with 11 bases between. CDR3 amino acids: CASSVLQDSGANVLTF. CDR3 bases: TGTGCCAGCAGTGTTTTACAGGACTCTGGGGCCAACGTCCTGACTTTC.

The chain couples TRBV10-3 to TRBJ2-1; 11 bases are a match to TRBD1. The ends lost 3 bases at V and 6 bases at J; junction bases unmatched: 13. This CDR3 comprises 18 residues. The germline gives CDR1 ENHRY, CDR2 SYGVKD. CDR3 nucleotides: TGTGCCATCAGTGAATTCCGGACAGGGGGCAGCCTTAGCAATGAGCAGTTCTTC. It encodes CAISEFRTGGSLSNEQFF.

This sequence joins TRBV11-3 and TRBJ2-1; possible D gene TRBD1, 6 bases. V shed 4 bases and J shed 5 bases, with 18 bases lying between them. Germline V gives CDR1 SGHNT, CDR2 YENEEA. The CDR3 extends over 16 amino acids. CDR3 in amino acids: CASSSPGHSRDNEQFF. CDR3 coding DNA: TGTGCCAGCAGCTCCCCGGGACATTCTAGGGACAATGAGCAGTTCTTC.

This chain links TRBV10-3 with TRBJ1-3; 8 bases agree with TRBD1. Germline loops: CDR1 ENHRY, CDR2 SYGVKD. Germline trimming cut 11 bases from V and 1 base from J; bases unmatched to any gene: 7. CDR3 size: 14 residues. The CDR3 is CAAGQGASGNTIYF. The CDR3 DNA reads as TGTGCCGCCGGACAGGGCGCTTCTGGAAACACCATATATTTT.

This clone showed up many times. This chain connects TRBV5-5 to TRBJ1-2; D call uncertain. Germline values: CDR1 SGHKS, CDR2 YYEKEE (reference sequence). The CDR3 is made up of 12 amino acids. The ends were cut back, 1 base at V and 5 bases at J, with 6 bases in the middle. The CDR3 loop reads CASSLRGYGYTF. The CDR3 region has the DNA TGTGCCAGCAGCTTGCGGGGATATGGCTACACCTTC.

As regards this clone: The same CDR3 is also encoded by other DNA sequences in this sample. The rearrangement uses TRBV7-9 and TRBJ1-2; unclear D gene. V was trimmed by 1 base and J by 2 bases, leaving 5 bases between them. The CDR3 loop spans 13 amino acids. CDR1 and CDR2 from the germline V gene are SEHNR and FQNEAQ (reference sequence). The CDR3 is CASSLEGNYGYTF. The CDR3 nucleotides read TGTGCCAGCAGCTTAGAAGGGAACTATGGCTACACCTTC.

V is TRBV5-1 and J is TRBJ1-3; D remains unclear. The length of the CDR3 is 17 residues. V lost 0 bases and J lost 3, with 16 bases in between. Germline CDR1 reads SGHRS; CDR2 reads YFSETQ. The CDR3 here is CASSLAGGGPDGNTIYF. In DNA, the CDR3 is TGCGCCAGCAGCTTGGCGGGCGGTGGGCCTGATGGAAACACCATATATTTT.

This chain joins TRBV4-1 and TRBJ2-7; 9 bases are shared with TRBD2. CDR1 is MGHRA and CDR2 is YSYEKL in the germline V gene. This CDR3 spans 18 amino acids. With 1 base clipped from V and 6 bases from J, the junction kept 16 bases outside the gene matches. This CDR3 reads CASSQVLRVRAGGPEQYF. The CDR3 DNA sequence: TGCGCCAGCAGCCAAGTTCTGAGGGTCAGAGCGGGAGGACCCGAGCAGTACTTC.